Presented here are 18 T cell receptor beta chains from one specimen sequenced in a study of blood T cell repertoires in COVID-19. Sequenced by immunoSEQ multiplex PCR; TCRdb stores in-frame clones only, minus some. Of over 200,000 clones detected, approximately 90% appear once; the ten largest clones hold approximately 2.4%. Sequencing was carried out using peripheral blood. These TCRs come from a man aged 25 to 40 with COVID-19, enrolled during active disease.

The chain joins TRBV7-9 to TRBJ2-4, with 8 bases lining up with TRBD2. CDR1 is SEHNR, CDR2 FQNEAQ, per germline (reference sequence). After removal of 3 bases from V and 4 bases from J, the junction contained 8 bases not matched to a gene. This CDR3 comprises 16 residues. CDR3 residues: CASSFNSGRAKNIQYF. The DNA for the CDR3 is TGTGCCAGCAGCTTCAACAGCGGGAGAGCAAAAAACATTCAGTACTTC.

In DNA, the CDR3 is TGCGCCAGCAGCTTTTCCTCCTATGGCTACACCTTC. Translated: CASSFSSYGYTF. V is TRBV5-1 and J is TRBJ1-2; D call uncertain. The CDR3 spans 12 residues. The V end lost 2 bases, the J end lost 4 bases, and 6 bases lay between the germline ends. CDR1 and CDR2 (germline): SGHRS, YFSETQ.

The chain employs TRBV10-3 and TRBJ1-1; 8 bases are shared with TRBD1. The CDR3 has 13 residues. V lost 7 bases to trimming and J lost 5 bases; unmatched junction nucleotides: 6. The germline CDR1 and CDR2 sequences are ENHRY and SYGVKD. CDR3 bases: TGTGCCATCACTGGACAGGGCAGGACTGAAGCTTTCTTT. It translates to CAITGQGRTEAFF.

The chain is built from TRBV19 and TRBJ1-6, with 7 bases that match TRBD1. CDR3 length equals 16 residues. V lost 3 bases to trimming and J lost 2 bases; unmatched junction nucleotides: 4. Germline V gene data show CDR1 as LNHDA and CDR2 as SQIVND (reference sequence). The CDR3: CASSISGTAYNSPLHF. The CDR3 DNA reads as TGTGCCAGTAGTATCTCCGGGACAGCCTATAATTCACCCCTCCACTTT.

The V call is TRBV6-5, the J call TRBJ1-2; 7 nucleotides line up with TRBD1. CDR1 MNHEY and CDR2 SVGAGI come from the germline V gene. Trimming removed 6 bases from V and 8 bases from J; junction bases left unmatched: 6. The CDR3 runs to 12 residues. The CDR3 protein is CASRTGFSGYTF. The CDR3 DNA is TGTGCCAGCAGGACAGGGTTTAGCGGCTACACCTTC.

This clone occurred once. The V and J genes are TRBV6-2 or TRBV6-3 and TRBJ2-1, with 11 bases that match TRBD2. The CDR3 contains 16 residues. The germline V gene encodes CDR1 MNHEY and CDR2 SVGEGT. V lost 2 bases to trimming and J lost 4 bases; unmatched junction nucleotides: 4. CDR3 bases: TGTGCCAGCAGTTACGTCGCTAGCGGGAGGTACAATGAGCAGTTCTTC. It codes for CASSYVASGRYNEQFF.

The rearrangement joins TRBV18 to TRBJ1-2, with D perhaps matching TRBD1 (6 bases). V was clipped by 2 bases and J by 4 bases, with 32 bases between them. Germline CDR1 is KGHSH and CDR2 is LQKENI. The CDR3 runs to 21 residues. The CDR3 DNA is TGTGCCAGCTCACCAGAGCACTCCGGGACCAGGGGCGGGTATCTCTCCTATGGCTACACCTTC. It codes for CASSPEHSGTRGGYLSYGYTF.

This clone was picked up a small number of times. The sample has other DNA sequences that encode this CDR3 too. This chain uses TRBV7-9 with TRBJ2-1; 8 bases map to TRBD2. The CDR3 has 17 amino acids. Per the germline V gene, CDR1 is SEHNR and CDR2 is FQNEAQ (reference sequence). Germline trimming cut 3 bases from V and 0 bases from J; bases unmatched to any gene: 7. CDR3 coding DNA: TGTGCCAGCAGCTTCCCTCTGAGCGGGAGCTCCTACAATGAGCAGTTCTTC. It translates to CASSFPLSGSSYNEQFF.

This clone was found once. This chain joins TRBV7-9 and TRBJ1-4; D is possibly TRBD1 (5 bases). The CDR3 loop spans 15 amino acids. Trimming took 6 bases from V and 5 from J, leaving 16 bases between them. CDR1 and CDR2 from the germline V gene are SEHNR and FQNEAQ (reference sequence). CDR3 coding DNA: TGTGCCAGCAGTGAAGGACAAAACTCGAATGAAAAACTGTTTTTT. It yields the protein CASSEGQNSNEKLFF.

The chain employs TRBV5-4 and TRBJ2-1; D remains ambiguous. Between the trimmed V and J ends, which lost 3 bases and 6 bases, there was a span of 7 bases. CDR3 size: 12 residues. Per germline, CDR1 SGHNT and CDR2 YYREEE (reference sequence). DNA of the CDR3: TGTGCCAGCAGCTCGGTTCTCAATGAGCAGTTCTTC. Its translation is CASSSVLNEQFF.

This clone was observed once. The genes are TRBV27 and TRBJ2-3, with 11 bases that match TRBD2. The CDR3 length is 16 residues. Unmatched junction bases numbered 6, after V lost 3 bases and J lost 4 bases. The germline V gene encodes CDR1 MNHEY and CDR2 SMNVEV (reference sequence). The CDR3 is CASSFTSGSFSDTQYF. CDR3 DNA: TGTGCCAGCAGTTTTACTAGCGGGAGTTTCTCAGATACGCAGTATTTT.

This clone has only one observation. The V and J genes are TRBV6-5 and TRBJ2-3; 8 nucleotides match TRBD2. With 4 bases clipped from V and 5 bases from J, the junction kept 8 bases outside the gene matches. CDR1 is MNHEY and CDR2 is SVGAGI in the germline V gene. This CDR3 has 15 amino acids. CDR3 sequence: CASSSDPGGRDTQYF. For the CDR3, the DNA is TGTGCCAGCAGTTCAGACCCGGGGGGGAGAGATACGCAGTATTTT.

The chain carries TRBV6-6 and TRBJ1-6; 9 bases fit TRBD1. CDR1 and CDR2 from the germline V gene are MNHNY and SVGAGI (reference sequence). The V and J ends lost 6 bases and 10 bases, in that order; junction bases with no gene match: 10. The CDR3 length is 15 residues. The CDR3 coding sequence is TGTGCCAGCAGGGGGGACAGGGTCTCTAACTCACCCCTCCACTTT. It is translated as CASRGDRVSNSPLHF.

The table lists this clone with a count of one. The chain joins TRBV5-1 to TRBJ2-1, with 7 nucleotides matching TRBD2. The CDR3 is 16 residues long. Germline CDR1 is SGHRS and CDR2 is YFSETQ. With V trimmed by 7 bases and J by 0 bases, 10 bases remained unmatched. The CDR3 here is CASGYLAGSSYNEQFF. The CDR3 DNA sequence: TGCGCCAGCGGATACTTAGCGGGTAGCTCCTACAATGAGCAGTTCTTC.

For this clone: Distinct nucleotide sequences in the sample also encode this CDR3. The chain links TRBV7-2 to TRBJ1-5; 7 bases fit TRBD1. The germline gives CDR1 SGHTA, CDR2 FQGNSA. CDR3 size: 14 residues. Trimming took 5 bases from V and 1 from J; bases not matched to a gene: 2. For the CDR3, the DNA is TGTGCCAGCAGCCTGACAGGGAGCAATCAGCCCCAGCATTTT. It yields the protein CASSLTGSNQPQHF.

The chain couples TRBV3-1 (or the pseudogene TRBV3-2) to TRBJ2-2; TRBD1 aligns across 8 bases. In germline, CDR1 is LGHDT, CDR2 YNNKEL (reference sequence). The CDR3 totals 17 residues. V lost 1 base, J lost 6 bases, and 10 bases stayed unmatched. The CDR3 protein is CASSQGPGTGRSGELFF. CDR3 sequence (DNA): TGTGCCAGCAGCCAAGGGCCCGGGACAGGTCGGTCCGGGGAGCTGTTTTTT.

V gene TRBV25-1 combines with J gene TRBJ1-4; TRBD1 agrees at 8 bases. The CDR3 has 15 residues. CDR1 and CDR2 (germline): MGHDK, SYGVNS. The trim removed 4 bases at V and 4 bases at J, leaving 5 bases unmatched. CDR3 DNA sequence: TGTGCCAGCAGTGCATGGACAGGGAATAATGAAAAACTGTTTTTT. Protein: CASSAWTGNNEKLFF.

The chain recombines TRBV7-2 with TRBJ2-1; 13 bases are a match to TRBD2. The CDR3 is 15 amino acids. Trimming took 5 bases from V and 8 from J; bases not matched to a gene: 6. Germline-derived CDR1 and CDR2 are SGHTA and FQGNSA. For the CDR3, the DNA is TGTGCCAGCAGCCCCCGGACTAGCGGGGGCCATGAGCAGTTCTTC. The encoded protein is CASSPRTSGGHEQFF.